These 24 T cell receptor beta chains came from one sample sequenced in a study of shared clonotypes between healthy human individuals. CD8 cells classed as naive were CD45RO-negative and positively selected for CCR7, excluding terminally differentiated effector memory CD45RA+ cells. Clones were read by immunoSEQ multiplex PCR, and TCRdb kept only the in-frame ones, dropping some. This sample yields 760,000 or so clones, of which about 96% are seen a single time; less than 0.3% belongs to the top ten. The sequencing sample was made of naive CD8+ T cells sorted from blood. All receptors derive from a young man in good health.

As regards this clone: Other DNA sequences in this specimen translate into the identical CDR3. The chain uses TRBV27 and TRBJ2-7; D might be TRBD1 (5 bases). The V end was cut by 6 bases, the J end by 0 bases, with 12 bases between. Germline CDR1 MNHEY, CDR2 SMNVEV (reference sequence). The length of the CDR3 is 14 residues. CDR3 region: CASSLSRASYEQYF. In DNA form, the CDR3 reads TGTGCCAGCAGCCTGAGCAGGGCCTCCTACGAGCAGTACTTC.

The V gene is TRBV10-3, the J gene TRBJ2-3; TRBD1 is a possible D gene (6 bases). The length of the CDR3 is 14 residues. Germline V gene sequence: CDR1 ENHRY, CDR2 SYGVKD. The ends were cut back, 3 bases at V and 1 base at J, with 8 bases in the middle. Here the CDR3 reads CAISDRGGTDTQYF. Written as DNA, the CDR3 is TGTGCCATCAGTGACAGGGGAGGCACAGATACGCAGTATTTT.

V usage is TRBV9 and J usage is TRBJ1-1, with D possibly being TRBD1 (6 bases). Germline assignment: CDR1 SGDLS and CDR2 YYNGEE. The CDR3 is made up of 15 amino acids. V was cut by 0 bases and J by 5 bases, with 14 bases left in between. CDR3 sequence reads: CASSVGGRGWTEAFF. In DNA form, the CDR3 reads TGTGCCAGCAGCGTAGGCGGCAGGGGATGGACTGAAGCTTTCTTT. The variable domain in full, completed from reference TRBV9 and TRBJ1-1, reads DSGVTQTPKHLITATGQRVTLRCSPRSGDLSVYWYQQSLDQGLQFLIQYYNGEERAKGNILERFSAQQFPDLHSELNLSSLELGDSALYFCASSVGGRGWTEAFFGQGTRLTVV.

The chain links TRBV30 to TRBJ2-4, with 11 positions matching TRBD1. The CDR3 totals 14 residues. Germline assignment: CDR1 GTSNPN and CDR2 SVGIG (reference sequence). After removal of 7 bases from V and 8 bases from J, the junction contained 10 bases not matched to a gene. In DNA, the CDR3 is TGTGCCTTTACTAGGACAGGGGGCCTTGACATTCAGTACTTC. Amino acid sequence: CAFTRTGGLDIQYF.

A word on this clone: Distinct nucleotide sequences in the sample also encode this CDR3. This chain joins TRBV4-3 and TRBJ2-1, with 11 bases lining up with TRBD2. This CDR3 contains 19 residues. The ends lost 0 bases at V and 4 bases at J; junction bases unmatched: 11. CDR1 and CDR2 from the germline V gene are LGHNA and YSLEER. The CDR3 DNA is TGCGCCAGCAGCCAAGACCCCACTAGCGGGAGATCGACGTACAATGAGCAGTTCTTC. This translates into CASSQDPTSGRSTYNEQFF.

A note on this clone: At the DNA level, this CDR3 is encoded by other sequences in the same sample as well. J is TRBJ2-2 and V is TRBV29-1, with TRBD2 identical over 11 bases. The J segment lost 4 bases and the V segment lost 7 bases, leaving 5 bases of the junction unmatched. The CDR3 sequence is 14 residues long. Germline V CDR1 and CDR2: SQVTM, ANQGSEA. The DNA of the CDR3 is TGCAGCGCTCTAGCGGGAGGACTCACCGGGGAGCTGTTTTTT. This gives the protein CSALAGGLTGELFF.

The chain carries TRBV28 and TRBJ2-7; the match to TRBD2 covers 9 bases. In germline, CDR1 is MDHEN, CDR2 SYDVKM. Trimming at V came to 7 bases and at J to 3 bases, leaving 10 bases not matched to a gene. The CDR3 covers 15 residues. CDR3: CASTHYGTSSYEQYF. DNA of the CDR3: TGTGCCAGCACCCACTACGGGACTAGCAGCTACGAGCAGTACTTC.

The chain carries TRBV7-8 and TRBJ1-5, with a possible D match to TRBD1 (5 bases). The CDR3 has 16 amino acids. Germline V lookup: CDR1 SGHVS, CDR2 FQNEAQ. The V and J ends lost 2 bases and 4 bases respectively, with 15 bases between them. The CDR3 DNA is TGTGCCAGCAGCTTATGGGGCAGTATGGGAAATCAGCCCCAGCATTTT. Encoded protein: CASSLWGSMGNQPQHF.

This chain links TRBV13 with TRBJ2-1; tentative D call: TRBD2 (5 bases). Trimming removed 5 bases at V and 6 bases at J, with 8 bases between. The germline V gene encodes CDR1 PRHDT and CDR2 FYEKMQ (reference sequence). The CDR3 contains 12 residues. CDR3 amino acids: CASSEGSNEQFF. CDR3 sequence (DNA): TGTGCCAGCAGCGAGGGCAGCAATGAGCAGTTCTTC.

V gene TRBV2 combines with J gene TRBJ1-1; TRBD1 might be the D (5 bases). With 1 base removed from V and 5 bases from J, the gap between germline ends came to 14 bases. CDR3 length equals 15 residues. Germline V CDR1 and CDR2: SNHLY, FYNNEI. The CDR3 DNA follows: TGTGCCAGCAGTGAAGGTCCGGGGGGTCAAACTGAAGCTTTCTTT. Translated: CASSEGPGGQTEAFF.

The chain employs TRBV18 and TRBJ2-7, with 8 bases matching TRBD2. The trim removed 6 bases at V and 5 bases at J, leaving 12 bases unmatched. Germline CDR1 reads KGHSH; CDR2 reads LQKENI. CDR3 length: 15 amino acids. CDR3 protein: CASSTDGGVYDEQYF. In DNA form, the CDR3 reads TGTGCCAGCTCTACCGACGGGGGGGTTTACGACGAGCAGTACTTC.

V is TRBV29-1 and J is TRBJ2-1, with D uncertain. Trimming pared 5 bases from V and 4 bases from J, leaving 12 bases between. CDR1 is SQVTM and CDR2 is ANQGSEA in the germline V gene. The CDR3 sequence is 13 residues long. The CDR3 DNA is TGCAGCGTTAACCTCCAGGAATACAATGAGCAGTTCTTC. Amino acids: CSVNLQEYNEQFF.

The rearrangement joins TRBV7-9 to TRBJ2-1; 9 bases align to TRBD1. The V gene's germline CDR1 is SEHNR and CDR2 FQNEAQ (reference sequence). Germline trimming cut 5 bases from V and 5 bases from J; bases unmatched to any gene: 10. The CDR3 has 16 residues. The CDR3 spells CASSGDRDRVNNEQFF. The DNA for the CDR3 is TGTGCCAGCAGCGGAGACCGGGACAGGGTAAACAATGAGCAGTTCTTC.

In the case of this clone: Other DNA variants within this sample encode the same CDR3. The J gene is TRBJ2-7, the V gene TRBV29-1; D may be TRBD2 (6 bases). Per germline, CDR1 SQVTM and CDR2 ANQGSEA. The CDR3 is 13 residues long. Trimming left V 3 bases short and J 0 bases short, with 9 bases between. The CDR3 spells CSVDGGDSYEQYF. Written as DNA, the CDR3 is TGCAGCGTTGATGGCGGGGACTCCTACGAGCAGTACTTC.

CDR3 nucleotide sequence: TGTGCCAGCAGTTCGACAGGGTCCCCAGATACGCAGTATTTT. Translation: CASSSTGSPDTQYF. V usage is TRBV27 and J usage is TRBJ2-3; 7 bases line up with TRBD1. Germline loops: CDR1 MNHEY, CDR2 SMNVEV (reference sequence). Trimming removed 4 bases from V and 4 bases from J; junction bases left unmatched: 5. The CDR3 runs to 14 residues.

V and J are TRBV27 and TRBJ2-1; TRBD2 agrees at 14 bases. J lost 2 bases, V lost 5 bases, and 5 bases had no gene match. The germline V gene encodes CDR1 MNHEY and CDR2 SMNVEV (reference sequence). The CDR3 is 17 residues long. CDR3 DNA sequence: TGTGCCAGCAGTCCGGGGGGACTAGCGGGGGCCTACAATGAGCAGTTCTTC. Its translation: CASSPGGLAGAYNEQFF.

With respect to this clone: One junction end disagrees with the germline gene, perhaps due to a read error. This chain connects TRBV7-7 to TRBJ2-1; D remains ambiguous. Per germline, CDR1 SSHAT and CDR2 FNYEAQ (reference sequence). The CDR3 totals 13 residues. The CDR3 is CASSAGTDNEQFF. Written as DNA, the CDR3 is TGTGCTAGCAGCGCAGGCACGGACAATGAGCAGTTCTTC.

The J gene is TRBJ1-2, the V gene TRBV5-6; 8 bases agree with TRBD1. V was clipped by 4 bases and J by 0 bases; unmatched bases: 2. The germline CDR1 and CDR2 sequences are SGHDT and YYEEEE. The CDR3 has 14 amino acids. DNA of the CDR3: TGTGCCAGCAGCGGACAGGGATCTAACTATGGCTACACCTTC. Translating gives CASSGQGSNYGYTF.

The V gene is TRBV19, the J gene TRBJ2-3; D is perhaps TRBD2 (6 bases). V lost 0 bases and J 4 bases, leaving 11 bases between the germline ends. This CDR3 has 15 amino acids. Looked up from germline, CDR1 is LNHDA and CDR2 is SQIVND (reference sequence). The CDR3 bases are TGTGCCAGTAGTATAGACCGACTAGTTCCAGATACGCAGTATTTT. Translating gives CASSIDRLVPDTQYF. The full variable domain, completed using reference TRBV19 and TRBJ2-3, is DGGITQSPKYLFRKEGQNVTLSCEQNLNHDAMYWYRQDPGQGLRLIYYSQIVNDFQKGDIAEGYSVSREKKESFPLTVTSAQKNPTAFYLCASSIDRLVPDTQYFGPGTRLTVL.

V usage is TRBV28 and J usage is TRBJ2-3, with 9 bases lining up with TRBD2. This CDR3 spans 17 amino acids. With 2 bases clipped from V and 6 bases from J, the junction kept 12 bases outside the gene matches. CDR1 is MDHEN and CDR2 is SYDVKM in the germline V gene. DNA of the CDR3: TGTGCCAGCAGTTTACCCAGGGTTAGCGGGAGATCGGATACGCAGTATTTT. Residues: CASSLPRVSGRSDTQYF.

The V and J genes are TRBV5-1 and TRBJ2-7; D possibly corresponds to TRBD2 (6 bases). This CDR3 spans 16 amino acids. CDR1 SGHRS and CDR2 YFSETQ come from the germline V gene. Trimming took 3 bases from V and 3 from J, leaving 19 bases between them. The DNA of the CDR3 is TGCGCCAGCAGCTACAACTGGGGGGTCCCCGACTACGAGCAGTACTTC. As protein: CASSYNWGVPDYEQYF. The full variable domain, with the rest looked up from reference TRBV5-1 and TRBJ2-7, is KAGVTQTPRYLIKTRGQQVTLSCSPISGHRSVSWYQQTPGQGLQFLFEYFSETQRNKGNFPGRFSGRQFSNSRSEMNVSTLELGDSALYLCASSYNWGVPDYEQYFGPGTRLTVT.

The V gene is TRBV11-3, the J gene TRBJ2-7, with 8 bases matching TRBD2. Germline CDR1 and CDR2: SGHNT and YENEEA. CDR3 size: 15 residues. V dropped 1 base and J dropped 3; count of bases not matched to a gene: 5. The CDR3 nucleotides are TGTGCCAGCAGCTTAGCAGCGGGAGTTTTCTACGAGCAGTACTTC. Residues: CASSLAAGVFYEQYF.

The chain carries TRBV28 and TRBJ2-1, with 7 nucleotides matching TRBD1. The length of the CDR3 is 18 residues. In germline, CDR1 is MDHEN, CDR2 SYDVKM. V lost 5 bases to trimming and J lost 7 bases; unmatched junction nucleotides: 20. Here the CDR3 reads CASSPLKTGPDIVNEQFF. The CDR3 coding sequence is TGTGCCAGCAGTCCGTTAAAGACAGGGCCCGATATCGTTAATGAGCAGTTCTTC.

This chain links TRBV7-9 with TRBJ1-4; no definite D call. CDR3 length equals 11 residues. V was cut by 4 bases and J by 9 bases, with 6 bases left in between. Germline CDR1 reads SEHNR; CDR2 reads FQNEAQ (reference sequence). This CDR3 reads CASSSTQKLFF. CDR3 nucleotide sequence: TGTGCCAGCAGCTCGACACAAAAACTGTTTTTT.